This is a list of T cell receptor beta chains from one sample in a study of post-analysis software for immune sequencing data. In TCRdb, the PCR reads were re-called with MiXCR into one record per CDR3 protein. The data hold hundreds of thousands of distinct CDR3 sequences, with 30% observed a single time. Material for sequencing was blood. Receptors were obtained from a girl aged 10 to 17 with multiple sclerosis. Each CDR3 is given with its conserved first and last residue. D genes are given only for firm matches. Not every row has a clone size; where given, it reads once, few, many or a size class.

D gene: NA; J gene: TRBJ2-1; V gene: TRBV6-1; clone size: few; CDR3 DNA: TGTGCCAGCAGTCTCACCGGGGGATCTACACCCTACAATGAGCAGTTCTTC; CDR3 protein: CASSLTGGSTPYNEQFF
D gene: NA; J gene: TRBJ2-7; V gene: TRBV20-1; clone size: few; CDR3 DNA: TGCAGTGCTCTGGACGGACAGACTCTCGAGCAGTACTTC; CDR3 protein: CSALDGQTLEQYF
D gene: TRBD2; J gene: TRBJ2-1; V gene: TRBV27; clone size: NA; CDR3 DNA: TGTGCCAGCAGTTTCCCTACACCCGGGACTAGCGGGAGCTATAGCGATGAGCAGTTCTTC; CDR3 protein: CASSFPTPGTSGSYSDEQFF
D gene: NA; J gene: TRBJ1-1; V gene: TRBV27; clone size: NA; CDR3 DNA: TGTGCCAGCAGTGAGCGCTCAAGAAGGAACACTGAAGCTTTCTTT; CDR3 protein: CASSERSRRNTEAFF
D gene: TRBD2; J gene: TRBJ2-5; V gene: TRBV28; clone size: few; CDR3 DNA: TGTGCCACCAGCGGGACTAGCGATTTGTGGGAGGAGACCCAGTACTTC; CDR3 protein: CATSGTSDLWEETQYF
D gene: NA; J gene: TRBJ2-1; V gene: TRBV12-3/TRBV12-4; clone size: many; CDR3 DNA: TGTGCCAGCGGAAGCTCCTACAATGAGCAGTTCTTC; CDR3 protein: CASGSSYNEQFF
D gene: NA; J gene: TRBJ2-5; V gene: TRBV6-1; clone size: NA; CDR3 DNA: TGTGCCAGCAGTGAAGGCAGGACCCAAGAGACCCAGTACTTC; CDR3 protein: CASSEGRTQETQYF
D gene: TRBD1; J gene: TRBJ1-6; V gene: TRBV6-5; clone size: few; CDR3 DNA: TGTGCCAGCAGTCGTGGGACAGGGGATTCACCCCTCCACTTT; CDR3 protein: CASSRGTGDSPLHF
D gene: NA; J gene: TRBJ2-3; V gene: TRBV27; clone size: NA; CDR3 DNA: TGTGCCAGCAGGCGGCCCGGGACTCCCCTCACAGATACGCAGTATTTT; CDR3 protein: CASRRPGTPLTDTQYF
D gene: NA; J gene: TRBJ2-7; V gene: TRBV20-1; clone size: NA; CDR3 DNA: TGCAGTGCTGTGGGGACCGAAATTTTGTCCTACGAGCAGTACTTC; CDR3 protein: CSAVGTEILSYEQYF
D gene: TRBD1; J gene: TRBJ2-5; V gene: TRBV7-2; clone size: many; CDR3 DNA: TGTGCCAGCAGCTCGCGGGACAGGGAACGAGAGACCCAGTACTTC; CDR3 protein: CASSSRDRERETQYF
D gene: NA; J gene: TRBJ2-5; V gene: TRBV29-1; clone size: NA; CDR3 DNA: TGCAGCGGAGGCTTGGTGGGGCTAGAGACCCAGTACTTC; CDR3 protein: CSGGLVGLETQYF
D gene: NA; J gene: TRBJ2-2; V gene: TRBV9; clone size: NA; CDR3 DNA: TGTGCCAGTCGTTCGAACACCGGGGAGCTGTTTTTT; CDR3 protein: CASRSNTGELFF